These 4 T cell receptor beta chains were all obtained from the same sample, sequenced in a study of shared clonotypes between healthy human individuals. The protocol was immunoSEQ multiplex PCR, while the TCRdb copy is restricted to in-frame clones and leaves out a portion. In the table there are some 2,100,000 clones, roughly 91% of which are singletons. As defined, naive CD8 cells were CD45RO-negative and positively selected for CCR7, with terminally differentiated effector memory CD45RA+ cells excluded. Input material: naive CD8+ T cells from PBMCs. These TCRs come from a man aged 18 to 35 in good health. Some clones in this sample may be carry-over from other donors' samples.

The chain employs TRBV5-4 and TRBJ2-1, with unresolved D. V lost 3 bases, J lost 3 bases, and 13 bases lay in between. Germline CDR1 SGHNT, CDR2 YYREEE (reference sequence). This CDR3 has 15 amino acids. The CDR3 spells CASSSRTLFYNEQFF. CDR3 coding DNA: TGTGCCAGCAGCTCCCGGACCCTTTTCTACAATGAGCAGTTCTTC.

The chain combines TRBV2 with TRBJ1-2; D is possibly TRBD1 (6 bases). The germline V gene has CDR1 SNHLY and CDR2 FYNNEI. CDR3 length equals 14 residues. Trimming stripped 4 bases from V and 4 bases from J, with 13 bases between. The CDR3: CASSVPGEGYGYTF. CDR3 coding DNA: TGTGCCAGCAGTGTTCCAGGGGAGGGCTATGGCTACACCTTC.

The CDR3 bases are TGTGCCAGCCGGCCGGGGACCCTGAACACTGAAGCTTTCTTT. This translates into CASRPGTLNTEAFF. This chain connects TRBV27 to TRBJ1-1, with D maybe TRBD1 (5 bases). The CDR3 sequence is 14 residues long. The germline V gene encodes CDR1 MNHEY and CDR2 SMNVEV (reference sequence). V lost 8 bases and J lost 0, with 13 bases in between.

The CDR3 region has the DNA TGTGCCAGCAGCGGTCAGGGGATACAAGAGACCCAGTACTTC. Residues: CASSGQGIQETQYF. This chain joins TRBV7-2 and TRBJ2-5, with a tentative D call TRBD1 (6 bases). The CDR3 length is 14 residues. Germline V lookup: CDR1 SGHTA, CDR2 FQGNSA. V lost 5 bases and J lost 2, with 12 bases in between.